Listed below are T cell receptor beta chains from one sample, sequenced in a study of T cell repertoires in cytomegalovirus infection. Their antigens remain unidentified. TCRdb re-called the reads through MiXCR, storing one row per CDR3 protein. The table shows roughly 860,000 distinct CDR3 sequences, with approximately 30% occurring only once. The specimen comprised cultured CD8+ T cells from PBMCs, sampled from culture after CMV antigen stimulation. Source of these receptors: a human donor in good health (CMV status not recorded). Some clones in this sample may be carry-over from other donors' samples. Both conserved end residues are part of each CDR3. D genes are given only for firm matches. Part of the rows lack a size; the others show once, few, many or a class for expanded clones.

TRBJ1-5	.	TRBV5-5	.	TGTGCCAGCAGCTTGGGGGGGCGGGGGCATCAGCCCCAGCATTTT	CASSLGGRGHQPQHF
TRBJ1-3	.	TRBV12-5	many	TGTGCTAGTGGTTTTTCTCTGGACAGCTCTGGAAACACCATATATTTT	CASGFSLDSSGNTIYF
TRBJ1-5	TRBD1	TRBV12-5	once	TGTGCTAGTGGTTTGGCGGACAGGGGCGGTCAGCCCCAGCATTTT	CASGLADRGGQPQHF
TRBJ1-5	TRBD1	TRBV7-9	.	TGTGCCAGCTCATCGGACAGGGGAGCCCAGCCCCAGCATTTT	CASSSDRGAQPQHF
TRBJ1-2	TRBD1	TRBV5-4	.	TGTGCCAGCAGCTCAGGGGGCGCTTTTTCCCTGAATGGCTACACCTTC	CASSSGGAFSLNGYTF
TRBJ2-2	.	TRBV4-1	.	TGCGCCAGCAGCCGCGCTGCCTCCACCGGGGAGCTGGTTTTT	CASSRAASTGELVF
TRBJ2-6	.	TRBV7-6	.	TGTGCCAGCAGCTTCTCAAGTCCTGGGGCCAACGTCCTGACTTTC	CASSFSSPGANVLTF
TRBJ2-5	TRBD2	TRBV5-6	few	TGTGCCAGCAGCAACCTAGCGGGGGATGAGACCCAGTACTTC	CASSNLAGDETQYF
TRBJ2-2	.	TRBV4-3	few	TGCGCCAGCAGCCAAGATGGTCGCGGGTCGAACACCGGGGAGCTGTTTTTT	CASSQDGRGSNTGELFF
TRBJ2-2	TRBD2	TRBV6-6	.	TGTGCCAGCAACGAGCGGGGGAGGATCGGGGAGCTGTTTTTT	CASNERGRIGELFF
TRBJ1-5	.	TRBV12-3/TRBV12-4	.	TGTGCCAGCAGTTCTGGCGGCTTCATGGGTCAGCCCCAGCATTTT	CASSSGGFMGQPQHF
TRBJ2-2	.	TRBV7-8	.	TGTGCCAGCAGCCCTAGAAAGGGGAGATGGGAGCTGTTTTTT	CASSPRKGRWELFF
TRBJ1-2	.	TRBV5-4	many	TGTGCCAGCAGCTTGGGATTCCCCGGGACCGGCTATGGCTACACCTTC	CASSLGFPGTGYGYTF
TRBJ1-2	.	TRBV6-2/TRBV6-3	.	TGTGCCAGCAGTTACTACGGCTCCTATGGCTACACCTTC	CASSYYGSYGYTF
TRBJ1-1	TRBD1	TRBV29-1	.	TGCAGCGCATATCGGACAGGGGCCGCGGGCACTGAAGCTTTCTTT	CSAYRTGAAGTEAFF
TRBJ2-7	.	TRBV12-3/TRBV12-4	few	TGTGCCAGCAGTTCCAGCCGAGACTACGAGCAGTACTTC	CASSSSRDYEQYF
TRBJ1-1	.	TRBV29-1	.	TGCAGCGCCCTGAGTGGGGGGACCACTGAAGCTTTCTTT	CSALSGGTTEAFF
TRBJ2-2	TRBD1	TRBV5-1	.	TGCGCCAGCAGCCAAAAACCCGGACAGGGAAAGCCCGGGGAGCTGTTTTTT	CASSQKPGQGKPGELFF
TRBJ2-4	.	TRBV5-6	.	TGTGCCAGCAGCTCCCGAGGGGCCTCCAAAAACATTCAGTACTTC	CASSSRGASKNIQYF
TRBJ1-5	.	TRBV7-8	few	TGTGCCAGCAGCTTATGGGGGGGGAATAGCAATCAGCCCCAGCATTTT	CASSLWGGNSNQPQHF
TRBJ2-2	TRBD1	TRBV7-8	many	TGTGCCAGCAGCGAGACAGGGCTACCGAACACCGGGGAGCTGTTTTTT	CASSETGLPNTGELFF
TRBJ2-3	TRBD2	TRBV6-6	few	TGTGCCAGCACTCGCCACGCGGGGGGCCTCACAGATACGCAGTATTTT	CASTRHAGGLTDTQYF
TRBJ1-2	.	TRBV6-8	.	TGTGCCAGCAGTTACTCGATAGGAGGACAGAACTATGGCTACACCTTC	CASSYSIGGQNYGYTF
TRBJ1-1	TRBD1	TRBV28	.	TGTGCCAGCAGTTCACTCAGGGGGCGCGGAGTCACTGAAGCTTTCTTT	CASSSLRGRGVTEAFF
TRBJ1-5	TRBD1	TRBV6-1	.	TGTGCCAGCAGGGACAGGGATGTAGGCAATCAGCCCCAGCATTTT	CASRDRDVGNQPQHF
TRBJ2-5	TRBD1	TRBV10-3	.	TGTGCCATCAGAGCCACAGGGGGTGGGGAGACCCAGTACTTC	CAIRATGGGETQYF
TRBJ1-1	.	TRBV12-3/TRBV12-4	many	TGTGCCAGCAGTTTATTCGACTGGACCTCTGAAGCTTTCTTT	CASSLFDWTSEAFF
TRBJ2-7	TRBD2	TRBV7-9	.	TGTGCCGCGGGGGAGGCTTCGACCTACGAGCAGTACTTC	CAAGEASTYEQYF
TRBJ2-7	.	TRBV4-1	.	TGCGCCAGCAGCCAAGGCCCGCCGGACTGTACCTACGAGCAGTACTTC	CASSQGPPDCTYEQYF
TRBJ2-2	TRBD1	TRBV7-6	few	TGTGCCAGCAGCCCCGACAGGGTCGACGGGGAGCTGTTTTTT	CASSPDRVDGELFF
TRBJ1-2	TRBD1	TRBV7-9	few	TGTGCCAGTCGTGACAGGGCCAATGGCTACACCTTC	CASRDRANGYTF
TRBJ1-6	.	TRBV28	.	TGTGCCAGCAGTAACTGGGGGGGAGGGGTTAATTCACCCCTCCACTTT	CASSNWGGGVNSPLHF
TRBJ1-3	.	TRBV7-6	few	TGTGCCAGCAGCTTAGAGAGAGAGGGGACGGGAAACACCATATATTTT	CASSLEREGTGNTIYF
TRBJ2-2	.	TRBV4-2	.	TGTGCCAGCAGCCAAGACGATAGGTGGACCGCGAACACCGGGGAGCTGTTTTTT	CASSQDDRWTANTGELFF
TRBJ2-3	TRBD2	TRBV27	few	TGTGCCAGCAGTTTACCCGGGAGGTATACGCAGTATTTT	CASSLPGRYTQYF
TRBJ2-7	TRBD2	TRBV7-2	many	TGTGCCAGCAGCCAGACTAGCGGGGGGGCATACGAGCAGTACTTC	CASSQTSGGAYEQYF
TRBJ2-7	.	TRBV7-3	.	TGTGCCGGCAGCCAAAGGTCCAACTACGAGCAGTACTTC	CAGSQRSNYEQYF
TRBJ1-2	.	TRBV7-6	many	TGTGCCAGCAGCTTAGGCGGAAGGAACTATGGCTACACCTTC	CASSLGGRNYGYTF
TRBJ1-6	.	TRBV20-1	.	TGCAGTGCTAGTGAACAGGGAAAGAGGTCACCCCTCCACTTT	CSASEQGKRSPLHF
TRBJ2-3	.	TRBV4-1	.	TGCGCCAGCAGCCAAAGAGAAGCGGCGGAGTCTAGCACAGATACGCAGTATTTT	CASSQREAAESSTDTQYF
TRBJ2-3	.	TRBV27	.	TGTGCCAGCAGTCCATGGGGGGTGAGCACAGATACGCAGTATTTT	CASSPWGVSTDTQYF
TRBJ2-1	TRBD2	TRBV5-1	.	TGCGCCAGCAGCGGGACTAGAGGGTCCTACAATGAGCAGTTCTTC	CASSGTRGSYNEQFF
TRBJ1-4	.	TRBV5-6	.	TGTGCCAGCAGCGCGGCCGGAAAACTGTTTTTT	CASSAAGKLFF
TRBJ1-6	.	TRBV7-2	many	TGTGCCAGCAGCTTTCTCGATCCCTCCTCCTATAATTCACCCCTCCACTTT	CASSFLDPSSYNSPLHF
TRBJ2-5	.	TRBV7-9	many	TGTGCCAGCAGCTTGGGCGGGGACCAAGAGACCCAGTACTTC	CASSLGGDQETQYF
TRBJ1-6	.	TRBV27	few	TGTGCCAGCACTCTCCAGAGCTCCTATAATTCACCCCTCCACTTT	CASTLQSSYNSPLHF
TRBJ2-5	.	TRBV7-2	.	TGTGCCAACAGCTTAGGGCTACTTAAAGAGACCCAGTACTTC	CANSLGLLKETQYF
TRBJ2-5	.	TRBV7-8	many	TGTGCCAGCAGCTTTGGGGTACAGAAACAAGAGACCCAGTACTTC	CASSFGVQKQETQYF